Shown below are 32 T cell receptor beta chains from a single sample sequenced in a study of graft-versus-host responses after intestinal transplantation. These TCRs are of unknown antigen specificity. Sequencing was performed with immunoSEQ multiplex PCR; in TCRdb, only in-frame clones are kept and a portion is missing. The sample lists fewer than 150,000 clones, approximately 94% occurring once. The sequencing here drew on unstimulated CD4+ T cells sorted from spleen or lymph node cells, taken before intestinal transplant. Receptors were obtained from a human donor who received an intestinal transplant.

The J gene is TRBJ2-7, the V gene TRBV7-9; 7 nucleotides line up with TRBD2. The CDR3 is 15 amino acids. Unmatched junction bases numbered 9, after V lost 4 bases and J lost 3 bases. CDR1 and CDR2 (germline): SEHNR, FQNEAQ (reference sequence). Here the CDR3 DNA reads TGTGCCAGCAGCTCCGTGGGGGGGACCCACTACGAGCAGTACTTC. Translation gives CASSSVGGTHYEQYF. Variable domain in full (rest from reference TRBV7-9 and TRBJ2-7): DTGVSQNPRHKITKRGQNVTFRCDPISEHNRLYWYRQTLGQGPEFLTYFQNEAQLEKSRLLSDRFSAERPKGSFSTLEIQRTEQGDSAMYLCASSSVGGTHYEQYFGPGTRLTVT.

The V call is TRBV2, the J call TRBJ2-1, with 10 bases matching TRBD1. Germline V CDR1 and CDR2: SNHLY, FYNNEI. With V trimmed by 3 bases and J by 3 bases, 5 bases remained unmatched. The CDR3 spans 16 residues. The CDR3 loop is CASSEGGTGDYNEQFF. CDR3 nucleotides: TGTGCCAGCAGTGAGGGGGGGACAGGGGACTACAATGAGCAGTTCTTC.

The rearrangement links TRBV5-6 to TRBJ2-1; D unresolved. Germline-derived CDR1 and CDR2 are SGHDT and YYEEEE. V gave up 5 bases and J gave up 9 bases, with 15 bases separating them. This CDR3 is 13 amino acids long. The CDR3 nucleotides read TGTGCCAGCAGACACCAGGATCGGAGTGAGCAGTTCTTC. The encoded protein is CASRHQDRSEQFF.

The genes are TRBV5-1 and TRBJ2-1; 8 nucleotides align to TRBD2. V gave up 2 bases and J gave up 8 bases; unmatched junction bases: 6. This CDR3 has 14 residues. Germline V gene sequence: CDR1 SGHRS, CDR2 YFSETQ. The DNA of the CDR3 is TGCGCCAGCAGCTTCACGGGGGGGGGCGATGAGCAGTTCTTC. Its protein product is CASSFTGGGDEQFF.

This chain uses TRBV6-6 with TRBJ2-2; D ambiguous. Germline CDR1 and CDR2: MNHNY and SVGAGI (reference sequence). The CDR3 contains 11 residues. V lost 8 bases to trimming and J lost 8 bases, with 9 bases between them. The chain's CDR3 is CASQHWGELFF. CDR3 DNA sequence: TGTGCCAGCCAACACTGGGGGGAGCTGTTTTTT.

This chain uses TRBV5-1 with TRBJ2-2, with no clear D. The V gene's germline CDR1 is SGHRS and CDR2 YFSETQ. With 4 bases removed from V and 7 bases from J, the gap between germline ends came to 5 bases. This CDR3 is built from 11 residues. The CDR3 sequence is CASSPNGELFF. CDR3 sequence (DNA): TGCGCCAGCAGCCCTAACGGGGAGCTGTTTTTT.

CDR3 DNA: TGTGCCAGCAGTGATGGGTTGGACAGGCAGCCCCAGCATTTT. It translates to CASSDGLDRQPQHF. The genes are TRBV6-1 and TRBJ1-5; 7 nucleotides line up with TRBD1. This CDR3 is 14 amino acids long. Losses at the gene ends were 3 bases for V and 7 bases for J; bases not matched to a gene: 6. CDR1 and CDR2 from the germline V gene are MNHNS and SASEGT.

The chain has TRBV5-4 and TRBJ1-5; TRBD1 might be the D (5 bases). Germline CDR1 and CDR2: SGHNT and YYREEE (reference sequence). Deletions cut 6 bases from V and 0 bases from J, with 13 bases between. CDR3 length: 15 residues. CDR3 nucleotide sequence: TGTGCCAGCATTTCCCCCGGGGGTAGCAATCAGCCCCAGCATTTT. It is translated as CASISPGGSNQPQHF.

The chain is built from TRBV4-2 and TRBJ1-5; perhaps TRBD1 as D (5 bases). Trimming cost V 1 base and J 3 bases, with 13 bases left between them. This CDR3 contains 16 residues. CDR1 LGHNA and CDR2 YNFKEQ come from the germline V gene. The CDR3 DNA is TGTGCCAGCAGCCAAGGGAAGGGGTTGCCCAATCAGCCCCAGCATTTT. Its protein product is CASSQGKGLPNQPQHF.

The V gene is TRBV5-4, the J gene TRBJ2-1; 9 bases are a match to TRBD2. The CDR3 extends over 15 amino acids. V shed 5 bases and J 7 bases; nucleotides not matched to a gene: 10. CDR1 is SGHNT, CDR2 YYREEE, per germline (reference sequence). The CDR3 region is CASSYSGGFGNEQFF. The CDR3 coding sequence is TGTGCCAGCAGTTATAGCGGGGGTTTTGGGAATGAGCAGTTCTTC.

CDR3 bases: TGTGCCAGCAGCTACGAAACCCTAGGGGACGAGCAGTACTTC. Encoded protein: CASSYETLGDEQYF. The rearrangement uses TRBV5-4 and TRBJ2-7; TRBD1 might be the D (5 bases). This CDR3 comprises 14 residues. CDR1 is SGHNT and CDR2 is YYREEE in the germline V gene (reference sequence). V gave up 3 bases and J gave up 5 bases, with 15 bases separating them.

The CDR3, as DNA: TGTGCCATCAGTGAAGAGGGGGGAGCCCAGTACTTC. It encodes CAISEEGGAQYF. This chain connects TRBV10-3 to TRBJ2-5; D could derive from TRBD1 or TRBD2 (6 bases each). CDR3 length equals 12 residues. Per germline, CDR1 ENHRY and CDR2 SYGVKD. The ends were cut back, 3 bases at V and 9 bases at J, with 11 bases in the middle.

CDR3 sequence (DNA): TGTGCCAGCAGCTTAGTGGGCCGGGTCAAAAACATTCAGTACTTC. It encodes CASSLVGRVKNIQYF. V and J are TRBV7-9 and TRBJ2-4; D call uncertain. CDR1 and CDR2 from the germline V gene are SEHNR and FQNEAQ (reference sequence). This CDR3 spans 15 amino acids. Between the trimmed V and J ends, which lost 1 base and 3 bases, there was a span of 10 bases.

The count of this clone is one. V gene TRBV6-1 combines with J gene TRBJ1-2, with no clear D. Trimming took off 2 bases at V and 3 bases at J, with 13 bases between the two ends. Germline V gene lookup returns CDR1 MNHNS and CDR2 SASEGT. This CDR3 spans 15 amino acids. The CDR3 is CASSEKGRADYGYTF. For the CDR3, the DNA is TGTGCCAGCAGTGAAAAAGGTCGGGCGGACTATGGCTACACCTTC.

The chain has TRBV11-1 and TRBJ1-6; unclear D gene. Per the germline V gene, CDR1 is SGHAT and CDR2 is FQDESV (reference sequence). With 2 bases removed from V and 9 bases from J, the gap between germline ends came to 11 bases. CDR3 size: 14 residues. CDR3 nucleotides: TGTGCCAGCAGCTTATCGGCAGGAGGTTCACCCCTCCACTTT. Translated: CASSLSAGGSPLHF. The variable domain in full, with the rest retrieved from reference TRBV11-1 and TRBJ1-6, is EAEVAQSPRYKITEKSQAVAFWCDPISGHATLYWYRQILGQGPELLVQFQDESVVDDSQLPKDRFSAERLKGVDSTLKIQPAELGDSAMYLCASSLSAGGSPLHFGNGTRLTVT.

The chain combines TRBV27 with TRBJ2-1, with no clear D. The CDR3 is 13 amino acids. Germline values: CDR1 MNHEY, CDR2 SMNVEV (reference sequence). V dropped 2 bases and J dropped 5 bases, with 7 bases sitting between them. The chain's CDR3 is CASSLPGNNEQFF. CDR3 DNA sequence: TGTGCCAGCAGTTTACCCGGAAACAATGAGCAGTTCTTC.

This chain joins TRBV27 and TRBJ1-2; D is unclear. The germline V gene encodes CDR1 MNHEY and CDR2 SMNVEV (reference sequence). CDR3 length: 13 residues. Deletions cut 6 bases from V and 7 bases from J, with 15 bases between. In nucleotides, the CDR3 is TGTGCCAGCAGGCGCCCGGGAGAGTTTGGCTACACCTTC. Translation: CASRRPGEFGYTF.

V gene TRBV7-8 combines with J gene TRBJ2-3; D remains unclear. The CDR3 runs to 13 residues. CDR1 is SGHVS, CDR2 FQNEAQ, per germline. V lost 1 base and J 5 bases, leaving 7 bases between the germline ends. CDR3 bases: TGTGCCAGCAGCTTAGTTGATGAAGATACGCAGTATTTT. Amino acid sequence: CASSLVDEDTQYF.

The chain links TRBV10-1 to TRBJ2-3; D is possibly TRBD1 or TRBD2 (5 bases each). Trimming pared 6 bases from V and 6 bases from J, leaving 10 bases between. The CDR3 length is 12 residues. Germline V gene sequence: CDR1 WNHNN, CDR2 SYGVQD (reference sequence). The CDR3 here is CASRGTSDTQYF. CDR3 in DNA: TGCGCCAGCAGGGGGACCTCGGATACGCAGTATTTT.

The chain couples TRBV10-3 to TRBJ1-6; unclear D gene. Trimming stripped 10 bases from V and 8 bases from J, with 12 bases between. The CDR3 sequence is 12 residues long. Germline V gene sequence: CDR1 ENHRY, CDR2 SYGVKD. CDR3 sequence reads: CASRNTDSPLHF. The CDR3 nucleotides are TGTGCCAGCAGAAACACAGATTCACCCCTCCACTTT.

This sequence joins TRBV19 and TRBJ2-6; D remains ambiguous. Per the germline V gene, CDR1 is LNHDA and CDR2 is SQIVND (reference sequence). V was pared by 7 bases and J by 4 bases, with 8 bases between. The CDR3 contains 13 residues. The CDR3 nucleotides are TGTGCCAGTATAACCCCCGGGGCCAACGTCCTGACTTTC. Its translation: CASITPGANVLTF.

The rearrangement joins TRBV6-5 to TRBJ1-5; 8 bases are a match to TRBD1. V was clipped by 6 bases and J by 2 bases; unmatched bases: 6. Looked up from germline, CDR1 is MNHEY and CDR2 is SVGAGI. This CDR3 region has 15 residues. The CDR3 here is CASSRQGAGNQPQHF. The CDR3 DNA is TGTGCCAGCAGCCGGCAGGGGGCTGGCAATCAGCCCCAGCATTTT.

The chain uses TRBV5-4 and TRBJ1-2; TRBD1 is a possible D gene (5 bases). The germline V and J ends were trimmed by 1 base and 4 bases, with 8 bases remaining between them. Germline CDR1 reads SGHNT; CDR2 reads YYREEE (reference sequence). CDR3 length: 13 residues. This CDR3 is CASSLTGSYGYTF. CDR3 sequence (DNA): TGTGCCAGCAGCTTGACAGGAAGCTATGGCTACACCTTC.

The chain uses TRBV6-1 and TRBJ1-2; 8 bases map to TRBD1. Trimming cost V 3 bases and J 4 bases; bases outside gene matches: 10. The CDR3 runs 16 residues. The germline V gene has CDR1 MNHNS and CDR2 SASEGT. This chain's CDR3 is CASSEDREGWGYGYTF. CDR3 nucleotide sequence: TGTGCCAGCAGTGAGGACAGGGAGGGATGGGGCTATGGCTACACCTTC.

CDR3 nucleotide sequence: TGTGCCAGCTCACCACTTGTTGGACAGGGGGCGCGTGGCCTCCACTTT. Protein sequence: CASSPLVGQGARGLHF. The chain recombines TRBV18 with TRBJ1-6; 11 bases are shared with TRBD1. Germline loops: CDR1 KGHSH, CDR2 LQKENI. The CDR3 covers 16 residues. Germline trimming cut 1 base from V and 15 bases from J; bases unmatched to any gene: 11. Combining the CDR3 with reference TRBV18 and TRBJ1-6 gives the whole variable domain NAGVMQNPRHLVRRRGQEARLRCSPMKGHSHVYWYRQLPEEGLKFMVYLQKENIIDESGMPKERFSAEFPKEGPSILRIQQVVRGDSAAYFCASSPLVGQGARGLHFGNGTRLTVT.

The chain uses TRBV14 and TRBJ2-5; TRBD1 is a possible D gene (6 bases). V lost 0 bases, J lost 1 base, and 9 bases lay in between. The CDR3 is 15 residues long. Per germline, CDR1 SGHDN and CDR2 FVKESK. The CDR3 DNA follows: TGTGCCAGCAGCCAAGATTGGGGGCCCCAAGAGACCCAGTACTTC. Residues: CASSQDWGPQETQYF.

CDR3 protein: CASTKGQGADGYTF. CDR3 DNA sequence: TGTGCCAGTACTAAGGGACAGGGGGCCGATGGCTACACCTTC. The chain combines TRBV19 with TRBJ1-2; 12 bases are shared with TRBD1. The CDR3 extends over 14 amino acids. Germline V gene data show CDR1 as LNHDA and CDR2 as SQIVND (reference sequence). V was pared by 7 bases and J by 6 bases, with 6 bases of the junction left unmatched.

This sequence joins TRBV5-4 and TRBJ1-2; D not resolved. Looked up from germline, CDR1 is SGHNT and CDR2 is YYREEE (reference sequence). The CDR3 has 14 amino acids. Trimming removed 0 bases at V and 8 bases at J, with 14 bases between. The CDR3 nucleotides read TGTGCCAGCAGCTTGGAGTCGGGGTTACAAGGCTACACCTTC. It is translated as CASSLESGLQGYTF.

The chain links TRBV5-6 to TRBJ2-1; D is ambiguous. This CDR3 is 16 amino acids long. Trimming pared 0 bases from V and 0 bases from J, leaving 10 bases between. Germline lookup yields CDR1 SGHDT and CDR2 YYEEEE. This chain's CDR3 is CASSLEWRSSYNEQFF. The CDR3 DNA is TGTGCCAGCAGCTTGGAATGGCGGAGCTCCTACAATGAGCAGTTCTTC.

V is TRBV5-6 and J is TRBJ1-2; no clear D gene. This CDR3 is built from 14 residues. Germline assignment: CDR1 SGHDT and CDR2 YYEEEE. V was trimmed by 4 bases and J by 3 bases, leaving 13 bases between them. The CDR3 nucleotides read TGTGCCAGCAGCATACTTACCAGTGACTATGGCTACACCTTC. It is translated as CASSILTSDYGYTF.

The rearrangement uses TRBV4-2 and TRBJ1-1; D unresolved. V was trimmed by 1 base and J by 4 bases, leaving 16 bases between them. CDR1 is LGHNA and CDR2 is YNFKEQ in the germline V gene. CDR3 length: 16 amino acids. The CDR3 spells CASSQGGFAVFTEAFF. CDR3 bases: TGTGCCAGCAGCCAAGGGGGATTTGCCGTTTTCACTGAAGCTTTCTTT.

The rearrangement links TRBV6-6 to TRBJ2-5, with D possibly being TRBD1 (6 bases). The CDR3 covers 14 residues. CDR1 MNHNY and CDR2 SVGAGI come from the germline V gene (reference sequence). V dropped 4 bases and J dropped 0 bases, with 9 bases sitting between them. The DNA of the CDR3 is TGTGCCAGCAGTTTTAGGGGGTACCAAGAGACCCAGTACTTC. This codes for CASSFRGYQETQYF.